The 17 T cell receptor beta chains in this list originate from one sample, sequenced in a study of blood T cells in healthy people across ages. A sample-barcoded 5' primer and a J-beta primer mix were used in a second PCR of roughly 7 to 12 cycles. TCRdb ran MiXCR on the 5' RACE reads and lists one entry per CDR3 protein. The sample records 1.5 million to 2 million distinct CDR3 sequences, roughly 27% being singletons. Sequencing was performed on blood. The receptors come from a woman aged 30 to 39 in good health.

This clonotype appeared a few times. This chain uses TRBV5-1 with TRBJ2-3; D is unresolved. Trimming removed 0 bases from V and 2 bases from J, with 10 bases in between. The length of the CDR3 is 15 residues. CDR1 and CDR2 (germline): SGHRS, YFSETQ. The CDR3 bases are TGCGCCAGCAGCTTGGGAGCTACCTACACAGATACGCAGTATTTT. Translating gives CASSLGATYTDTQYF. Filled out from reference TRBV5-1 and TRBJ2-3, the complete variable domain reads KAGVTQTPRYLIKTRGQQVTLSCSPISGHRSVSWYQQTPGQGLQFLFEYFSETQRNKGNFPGRFSGRQFSNSRSEMNVSTLELGDSALYLCASSLGATYTDTQYFGPGTRLTVL.

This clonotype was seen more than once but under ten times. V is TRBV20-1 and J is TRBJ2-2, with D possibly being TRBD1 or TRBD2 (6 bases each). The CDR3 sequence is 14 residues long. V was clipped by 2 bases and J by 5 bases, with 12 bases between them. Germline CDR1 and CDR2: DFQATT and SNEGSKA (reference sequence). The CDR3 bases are TGCAGTGCTAGACTAGAGGGGGGTACCGGGGAGCTGTTTTTT. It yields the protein CSARLEGGTGELFF.

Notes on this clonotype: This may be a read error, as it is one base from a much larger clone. The CDR3 region is CASSMSGSTDTQYF. Here the CDR3 DNA reads TGTGCCAGCAGCATGAGCGGGAGCACAGATACGCAGTATTTT. The genes are TRBV7-9 and TRBJ2-3; the D gene is possibly TRBD2 (6 bases). V was trimmed by 5 bases and J by 0 bases, leaving 9 bases between them. Germline loops: CDR1 SEHNR, CDR2 FQNEAQ (reference sequence). The CDR3 sequence is 14 residues long.

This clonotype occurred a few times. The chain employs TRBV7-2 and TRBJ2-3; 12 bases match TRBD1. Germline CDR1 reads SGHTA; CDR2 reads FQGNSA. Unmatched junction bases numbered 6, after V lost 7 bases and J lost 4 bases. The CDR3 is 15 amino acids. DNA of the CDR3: TGTGCCAGCAACCGGGACAGGGGGCGCGCAGATACGCAGTATTTT. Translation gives CASNRDRGRADTQYF.

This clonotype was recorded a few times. CDR3 bases: TGCGCCAGCAGCTGGGTACAGGGCCCCTACGAGCAGTACTTC. Protein product: CASSWVQGPYEQYF. The rearrangement links TRBV5-1 to TRBJ2-4; weak D call: TRBD1 (6 bases). The assigned J gene may be wrong: the sequence end matches TRBJ2-7 better. CDR3 length: 14 amino acids. The germline CDR1 and CDR2 sequences are SGHRS and YFSETQ.

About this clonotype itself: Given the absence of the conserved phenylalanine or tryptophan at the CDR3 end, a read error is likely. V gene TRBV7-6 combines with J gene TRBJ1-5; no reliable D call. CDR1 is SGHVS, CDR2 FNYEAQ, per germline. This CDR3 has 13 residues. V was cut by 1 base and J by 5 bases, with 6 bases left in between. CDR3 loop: CASSLGLDQPQHC. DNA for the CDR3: TGTGCCAGCAGCTTAGGGCTAGATCAGCCCCAGCATTGT.

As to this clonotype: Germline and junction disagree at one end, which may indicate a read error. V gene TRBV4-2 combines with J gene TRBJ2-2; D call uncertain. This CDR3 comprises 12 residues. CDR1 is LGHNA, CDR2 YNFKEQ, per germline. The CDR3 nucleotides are TGTGCCAGCAGACAAGCTACCGGGGAGCTGTTTTTT. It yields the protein CASRQATGELFF.

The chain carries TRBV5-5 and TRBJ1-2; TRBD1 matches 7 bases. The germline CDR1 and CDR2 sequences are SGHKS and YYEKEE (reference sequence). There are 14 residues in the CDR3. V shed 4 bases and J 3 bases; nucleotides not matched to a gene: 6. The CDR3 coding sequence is TGTGCCAGCAGCACCGACAGGGAGGACTATGGCTACACCTTC. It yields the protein CASSTDREDYGYTF. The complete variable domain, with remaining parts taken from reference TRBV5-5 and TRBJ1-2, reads DAGVTQSPTHLIKTRGQQVTLRCSPISGHKSVSWYQQVLGQGPQFIFQYYEKEERGRGNFPDRFSARQFPNYSSELNVNALLLGDSALYLCASSTDREDYGYTFGSGTRLTVV.

In DNA form, the CDR3 reads TGTGCCAGCAGCAAAGGGGGGCAGTACAATGAGCAGTTCTTC. Amino acid sequence: CASSKGGQYNEQFF. J is TRBJ2-1 and V is TRBV21-1; the D call in the table, TRBD1, was not verified against the DNA. TRBV21-1 is a pseudogene segment. The length of the CDR3 is 14 residues.

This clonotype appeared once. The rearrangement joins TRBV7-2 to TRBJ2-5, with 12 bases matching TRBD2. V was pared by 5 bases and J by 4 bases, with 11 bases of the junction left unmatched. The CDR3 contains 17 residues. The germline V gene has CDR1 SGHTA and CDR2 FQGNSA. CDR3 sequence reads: CASSLLAGGPSGETQYF. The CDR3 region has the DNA TGTGCCAGCAGCCTTCTAGCGGGAGGGCCCTCGGGAGAGACCCAGTACTTC.

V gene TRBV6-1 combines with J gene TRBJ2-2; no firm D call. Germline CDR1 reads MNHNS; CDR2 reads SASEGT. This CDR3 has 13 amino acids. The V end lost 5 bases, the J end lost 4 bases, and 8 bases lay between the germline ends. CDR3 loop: CASSQLGTGELFF. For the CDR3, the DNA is TGTGCCAGCAGTCAACTGGGCACCGGGGAGCTGTTTTTT.

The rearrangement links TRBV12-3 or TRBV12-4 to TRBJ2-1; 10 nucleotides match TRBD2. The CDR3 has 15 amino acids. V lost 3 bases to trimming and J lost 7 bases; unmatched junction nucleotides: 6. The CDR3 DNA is TGTGCCAGCAGTTTTTTACTAGCGGGAAGGAATGAGCAGTTCTTC. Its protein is CASSFLLAGRNEQFF.

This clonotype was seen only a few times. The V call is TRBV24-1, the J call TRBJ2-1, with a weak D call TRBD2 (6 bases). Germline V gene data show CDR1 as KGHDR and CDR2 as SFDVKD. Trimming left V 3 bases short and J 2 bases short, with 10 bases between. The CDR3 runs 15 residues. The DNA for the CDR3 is TGTGCCACCAGTGATGGGGGACTTGCCTACAATGAGCAGTTCTTC. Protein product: CATSDGGLAYNEQFF.

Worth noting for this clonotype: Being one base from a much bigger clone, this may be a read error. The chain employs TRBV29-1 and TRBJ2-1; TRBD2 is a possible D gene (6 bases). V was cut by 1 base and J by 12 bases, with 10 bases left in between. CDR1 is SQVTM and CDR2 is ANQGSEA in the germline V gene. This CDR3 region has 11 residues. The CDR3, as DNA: TGCAGCGTTGAAGTCGGGGGAAGGCAGTTCTTC. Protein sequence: CSVEVGGRQFF.

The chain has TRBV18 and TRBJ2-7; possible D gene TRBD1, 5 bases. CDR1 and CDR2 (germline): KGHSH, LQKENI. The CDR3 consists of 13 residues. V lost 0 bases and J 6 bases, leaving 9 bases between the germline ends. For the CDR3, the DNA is TGTGCCAGCTCACCACCAGCAGGGATCGAGCAGTACTTC. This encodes CASSPPAGIEQYF. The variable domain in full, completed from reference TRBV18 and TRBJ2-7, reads NAGVMQNPRHLVRRRGQEARLRCSPMKGHSHVYWYRQLPEEGLKFMVYLQKENIIDESGMPKERFSAEFPKEGPSILRIQQVVRGDSAAYFCASSPPAGIEQYFGPGTRLTVT.

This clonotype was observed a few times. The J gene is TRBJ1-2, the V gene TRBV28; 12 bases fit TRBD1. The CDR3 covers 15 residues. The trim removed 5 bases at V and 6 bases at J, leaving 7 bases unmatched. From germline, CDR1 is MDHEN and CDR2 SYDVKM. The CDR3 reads CASSTGTGGADGYTF. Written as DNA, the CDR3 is TGTGCCAGCAGTACCGGGACAGGGGGCGCGGATGGCTACACCTTC.

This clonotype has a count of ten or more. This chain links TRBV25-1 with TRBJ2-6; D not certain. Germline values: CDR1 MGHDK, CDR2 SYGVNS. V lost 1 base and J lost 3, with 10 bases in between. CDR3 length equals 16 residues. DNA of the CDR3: TGTGCCAGCAGTGAATTTACAGATTATGGGGCCAACGTCCTGACTTTC. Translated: CASSEFTDYGANVLTF.